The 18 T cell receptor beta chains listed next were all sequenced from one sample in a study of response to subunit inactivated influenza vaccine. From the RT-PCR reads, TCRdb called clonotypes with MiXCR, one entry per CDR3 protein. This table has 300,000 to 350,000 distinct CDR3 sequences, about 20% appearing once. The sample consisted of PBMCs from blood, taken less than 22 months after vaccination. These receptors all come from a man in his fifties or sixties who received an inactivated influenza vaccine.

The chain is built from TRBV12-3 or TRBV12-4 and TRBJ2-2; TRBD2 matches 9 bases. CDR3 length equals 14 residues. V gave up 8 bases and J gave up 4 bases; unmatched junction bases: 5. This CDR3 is CASGIAGATGELFF. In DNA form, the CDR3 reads TGTGCCAGCGGGATAGCGGGAGCCACCGGGGAGCTGTTTTTT.

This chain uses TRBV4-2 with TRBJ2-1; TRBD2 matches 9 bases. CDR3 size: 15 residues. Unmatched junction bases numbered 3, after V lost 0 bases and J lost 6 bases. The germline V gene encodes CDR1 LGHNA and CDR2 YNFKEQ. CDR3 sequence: CASSQDETSGNEQFF. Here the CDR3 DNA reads TGTGCCAGCAGCCAAGACGAGACTAGCGGCAATGAGCAGTTCTTC.

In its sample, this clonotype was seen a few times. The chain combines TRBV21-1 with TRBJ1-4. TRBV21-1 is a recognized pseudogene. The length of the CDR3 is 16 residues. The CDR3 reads CASSISVRGLDEKLFF. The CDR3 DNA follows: TGTGCCAGCAGCATAAGTGTGCGGGGACTGGATGAAAAACTGTTTTTT.

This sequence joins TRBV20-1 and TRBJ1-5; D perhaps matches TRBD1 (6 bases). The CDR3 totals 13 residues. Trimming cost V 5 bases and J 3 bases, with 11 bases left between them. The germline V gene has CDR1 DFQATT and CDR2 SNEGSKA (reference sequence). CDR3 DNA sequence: TGCAGTGCTTCCCGGGGGCCCAATCAGCCCCAGCATTTT. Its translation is CSASRGPNQPQHF.

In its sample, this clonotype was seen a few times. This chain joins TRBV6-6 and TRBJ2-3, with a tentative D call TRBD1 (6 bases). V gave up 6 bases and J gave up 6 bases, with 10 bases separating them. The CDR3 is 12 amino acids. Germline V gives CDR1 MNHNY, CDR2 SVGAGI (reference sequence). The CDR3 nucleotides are TGTGCCAGCAGACCAGGGGTCGATACGCAGTATTTT. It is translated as CASRPGVDTQYF.

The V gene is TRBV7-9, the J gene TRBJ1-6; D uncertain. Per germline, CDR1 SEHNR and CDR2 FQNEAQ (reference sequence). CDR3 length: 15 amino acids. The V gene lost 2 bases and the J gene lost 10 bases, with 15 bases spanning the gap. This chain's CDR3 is CASSLFGGTSSPLHF. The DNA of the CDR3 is TGTGCCAGCAGCTTATTCGGTGGAACTTCATCACCCCTCCACTTT.

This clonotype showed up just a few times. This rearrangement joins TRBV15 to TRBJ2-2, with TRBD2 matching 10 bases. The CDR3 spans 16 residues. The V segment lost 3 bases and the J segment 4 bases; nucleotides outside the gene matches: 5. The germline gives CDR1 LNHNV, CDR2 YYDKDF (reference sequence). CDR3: CATSRRTSGTTGELFF. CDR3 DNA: TGTGCCACCAGCAGGAGGACTAGCGGAACCACCGGGGAGCTGTTTTTT. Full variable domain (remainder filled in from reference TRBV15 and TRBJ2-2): DAMVIQNPRYQVTQFGKPVTLSCSQTLNHNVMYWYQQKSSQAPKLLFHYYDKDFNNEADTPDNFQSRRPNTSFCFLDIRSPGLGDTAMYLCATSRRTSGTTGELFFGEGSRLTVL.

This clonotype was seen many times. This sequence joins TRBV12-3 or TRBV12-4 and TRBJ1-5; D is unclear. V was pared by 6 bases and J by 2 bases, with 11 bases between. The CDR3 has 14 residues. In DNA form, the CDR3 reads TGTGCCAGCAGACTGGACTCCGGCAATCAGCCCCAGCATTTT. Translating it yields CASRLDSGNQPQHF.

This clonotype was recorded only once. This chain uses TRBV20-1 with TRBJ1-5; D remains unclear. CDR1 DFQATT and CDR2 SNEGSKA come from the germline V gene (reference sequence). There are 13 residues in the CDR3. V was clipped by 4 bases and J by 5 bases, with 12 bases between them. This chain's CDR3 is CSATRYRDQPQHF. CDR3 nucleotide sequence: TGCAGTGCTACGCGCTACCGGGATCAGCCCCAGCATTTT.

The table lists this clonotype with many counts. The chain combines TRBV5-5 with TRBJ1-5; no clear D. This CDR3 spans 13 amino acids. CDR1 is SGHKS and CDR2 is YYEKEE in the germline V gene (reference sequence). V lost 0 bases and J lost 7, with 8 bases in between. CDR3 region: CASSLGSQQPQHF. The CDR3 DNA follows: TGTGCCAGCAGCTTGGGGTCACAGCAGCCCCAGCATTTT.

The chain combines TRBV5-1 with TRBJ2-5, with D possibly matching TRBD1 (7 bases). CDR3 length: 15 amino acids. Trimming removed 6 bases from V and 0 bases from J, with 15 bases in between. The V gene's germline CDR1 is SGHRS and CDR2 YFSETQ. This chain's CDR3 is CASTSGGPYQETQYF. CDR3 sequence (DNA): TGCGCCAGCACTTCAGGGGGGCCGTACCAAGAGACCCAGTACTTC.

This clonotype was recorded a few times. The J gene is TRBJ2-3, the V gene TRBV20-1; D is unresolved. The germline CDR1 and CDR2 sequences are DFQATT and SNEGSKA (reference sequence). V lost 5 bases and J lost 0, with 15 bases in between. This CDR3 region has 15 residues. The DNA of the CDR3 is TGCAGTGCTGAGGAGACATTCTCTAGCACAGATACGCAGTATTTT. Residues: CSAEETFSSTDTQYF.

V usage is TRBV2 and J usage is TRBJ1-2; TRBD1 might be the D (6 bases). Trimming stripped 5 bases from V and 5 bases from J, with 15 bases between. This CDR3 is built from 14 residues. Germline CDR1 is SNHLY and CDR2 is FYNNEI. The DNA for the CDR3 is TGTGCCAGCAGTCGACAGGTTCTCGGGTATGGCTACACCTTC. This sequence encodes CASSRQVLGYGYTF.

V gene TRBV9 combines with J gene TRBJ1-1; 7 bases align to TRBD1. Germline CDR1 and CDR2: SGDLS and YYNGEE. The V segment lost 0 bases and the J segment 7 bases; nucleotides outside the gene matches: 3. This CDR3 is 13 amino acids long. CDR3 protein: CASSVVSGGEAFF. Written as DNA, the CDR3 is TGTGCCAGCAGCGTAGTGTCAGGGGGTGAAGCTTTCTTT.

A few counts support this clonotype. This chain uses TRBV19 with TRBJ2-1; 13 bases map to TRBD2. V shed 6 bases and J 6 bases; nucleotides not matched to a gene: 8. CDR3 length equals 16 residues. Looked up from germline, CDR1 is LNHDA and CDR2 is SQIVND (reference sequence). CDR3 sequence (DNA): TGTGCCAGTAGATTACTAGCGGGAGGGCCGGTCAATGAGCAGTTCTTC. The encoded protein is CASRLLAGGPVNEQFF.

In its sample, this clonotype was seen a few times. CDR3 region: CSARRGSLNTEAFF. The CDR3 DNA follows: TGCAGTGCTAGACGGGGCAGCTTGAACACTGAAGCTTTCTTT. The V call is TRBV20-1, the J call TRBJ1-1, with D perhaps matching TRBD1 (5 bases). The germline V and J ends were trimmed by 2 bases and 0 bases, with 10 bases remaining between them. This CDR3 spans 14 amino acids. The germline V gene encodes CDR1 DFQATT and CDR2 SNEGSKA (reference sequence).

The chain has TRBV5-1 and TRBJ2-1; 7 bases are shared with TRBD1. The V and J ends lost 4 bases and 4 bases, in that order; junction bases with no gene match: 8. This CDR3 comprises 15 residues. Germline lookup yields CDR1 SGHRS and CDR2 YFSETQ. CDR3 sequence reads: CASSVQGPLYNEQFF. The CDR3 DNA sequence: TGCGCCAGCAGCGTACAGGGGCCCTTATACAATGAGCAGTTCTTC.

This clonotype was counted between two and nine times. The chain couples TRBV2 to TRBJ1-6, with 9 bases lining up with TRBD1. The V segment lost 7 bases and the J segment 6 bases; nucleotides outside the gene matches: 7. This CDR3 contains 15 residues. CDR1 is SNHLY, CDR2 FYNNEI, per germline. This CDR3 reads CASTTLGQGNSPLHF. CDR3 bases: TGTGCCAGCACCACATTGGGACAGGGTAATTCACCCCTCCACTTT.